The 9 T cell receptor beta chains below all came from one sample that was sequenced in a study of blood T cell repertoires in COVID-19. Assay used: immunoSEQ multiplex PCR; TCRdb lists only in-frame clones, some missing. The data show around 36,000 clones, 89% seen once. The sequenced material came from peripheral blood. These receptors were taken from a human donor in a cohort sampled during active COVID-19.

The chain has TRBV6-5 and TRBJ1-1; 10 bases line up with TRBD1. This CDR3 is built from 15 residues. CDR1 MNHEY and CDR2 SVGAGI come from the germline V gene. With 7 bases clipped from V and 0 bases from J, the junction kept 5 bases outside the gene matches. The CDR3 sequence: CASNLGQGVNTEAFF. CDR3 nucleotides: TGTGCCAGCAACCTAGGACAGGGGGTGAACACTGAAGCTTTCTTT.

The chain combines TRBV10-3 with TRBJ1-4; a weak D match, TRBD1 (5 bases). V shed 2 bases and J shed 6 bases, with 10 bases lying between them. The CDR3 sequence is 14 residues long. Germline V gives CDR1 ENHRY, CDR2 SYGVKD. CDR3 in DNA: TGTGCCATCAGTGAGGAAGTGACAGATGAAAAACTGTTTTTT. Its protein is CAISEEVTDEKLFF.

The chain joins TRBV7-9 to TRBJ2-5; D perhaps matches TRBD1 (6 bases). Germline V lookup: CDR1 SEHNR, CDR2 FQNEAQ (reference sequence). Trimming cost V 1 base and J 4 bases, with 13 bases left between them. The CDR3 covers 15 residues. CDR3 coding DNA: TGTGCCAGCAGCTTAGTGGGACACGCGGCAGAGACCCAGTACTTC. This sequence encodes CASSLVGHAAETQYF.

The chain couples TRBV4-1 to TRBJ2-7; 8 bases are shared with TRBD2. Germline V gene data show CDR1 as MGHRA and CDR2 as YSYEKL. V dropped 1 base and J dropped 3; count of bases not matched to a gene: 5. This CDR3 spans 15 amino acids. CDR3 coding DNA: TGCGCCAGCAGCCAAGCAGGTAGCGGGGTCTACGAGCAGTACTTC. Amino acid sequence: CASSQAGSGVYEQYF.

The chain uses TRBV7-9 and TRBJ2-1; 8 bases align to TRBD2. This CDR3 has 18 amino acids. Germline loops: CDR1 SEHNR, CDR2 FQNEAQ (reference sequence). Losses at the gene ends were 3 bases for V and 7 bases for J; bases not matched to a gene: 17. Here the CDR3 DNA reads TGTGCCAGCAGCTTTAACCCGTTGAGCGGGAGTCTACTAAATGAGCAGTTCTTC. Translated: CASSFNPLSGSLLNEQFF.

This chain joins TRBV19 and TRBJ1-2; 7 bases line up with TRBD1. The CDR3 sequence is 15 residues long. The junction had 8 bases not matched to a gene; V was cut back by 3 bases and J by 4 bases. CDR1 LNHDA and CDR2 SQIVND come from the germline V gene (reference sequence). CDR3 coding DNA: TGTGCCAGTAGTATCCCGGGACAGCTGATCTATGGCTACACCTTC. This codes for CASSIPGQLIYGYTF.

The sample holds one count of this clone. The chain has TRBV5-1 and TRBJ1-1; 8 nucleotides match TRBD1. V lost 2 bases and J lost 1; bases outside the gene matches: 4. Germline-derived CDR1 and CDR2 are SGHRS and YFSETQ. The CDR3 runs 15 residues. CDR3 sequence reads: CASSFEGTGNTEAFF. The CDR3 coding sequence is TGCGCCAGCAGCTTTGAAGGGACAGGGAACACTGAAGCTTTCTTT. The whole variable domain, filled in from reference TRBV5-1 and TRBJ1-1, reads KAGVTQTPRYLIKTRGQQVTLSCSPISGHRSVSWYQQTPGQGLQFLFEYFSETQRNKGNFPGRFSGRQFSNSRSEMNVSTLELGDSALYLCASSFEGTGNTEAFFGQGTRLTVV.

The chain's CDR3 is CASRGTGSYEQYF. The DNA for the CDR3 is TGTGCCAGCAGGGGGACAGGGTCCTACGAGCAGTACTTC. This chain joins TRBV12-3 or TRBV12-4 and TRBJ2-7; 9 positions agree with TRBD1. CDR3 length: 13 amino acids. Trimming at V came to 6 bases and at J to 1 base, leaving 1 base not matched to a gene.

CDR3 amino acids: CASSFTGQGGYEQYF. In DNA form, the CDR3 reads TGTGCCAGCAGTTTCACGGGACAGGGGGGATACGAGCAGTACTTC. The V gene is TRBV6-5, the J gene TRBJ2-7; 11 nucleotides align to TRBD1. CDR3 length: 15 amino acids. Trimming at V came to 4 bases and at J to 4 bases, leaving 6 bases not matched to a gene. Germline lookup yields CDR1 MNHEY and CDR2 SVGAGI.